This T cell receptor (beta chain) originates from a study of cytomegalovirus exposure and HLA in healthy donors. Amplification used 60 Vbeta primers and 13 Jbeta primers. Data came from immunoSEQ multiplex PCR; TCRdb stores just in-frame clones and leaves some out. The sample consists of 100,000 to 150,000 clones, almost 80% of them appearing once. CDR3 size: 18 residues. Trimming cost V 5 bases and J 2 bases; bases outside gene matches: 13. Germline CDR1 reads MNHEY; CDR2 reads SMNVEV (reference sequence). The receptor was derived from a female donor in good health and CMV-seronegative. Material for sequencing was PBMCs. The chain uses TRBV27 and TRBJ2-7, with 12 bases identical to TRBD1. CDR3 loop: CASSPGTGGLAGPYEQYF. Written as DNA, the CDR3 is TGTGCCAGCAGTCCGGGGACAGGGGGCCTAGCGGGGCCCTACGAGCAGTACTTC.